Presented here are 24 T cell receptor beta chains from one specimen sequenced in a study of CD4 T cell repertoires in COVID-19. Here immunoSEQ multiplex PCR was the method, and the copy in TCRdb shows in-frame clones only, minus some. The sample includes about 22,000 clones, more than 75% of them seen just once. The memory T cells were sequenced right after ex vivo isolation, without culture. Here the sequenced sample was central memory CD4+ T cells from blood, taken before the COVID-19 pandemic. Source of these receptors: a human donor who had COVID-19.

This clone was counted a single time. This chain links TRBV30 with TRBJ2-1, with D perhaps matching TRBD2 (6 bases). The V end lost 4 bases, the J end lost 0 bases, and 7 bases lay between the germline ends. The CDR3 totals 13 residues. From germline, CDR1 is GTSNPN and CDR2 SVGIG (reference sequence). The CDR3 here is CAWNGGSYNEQFF. As DNA, the CDR3 is TGTGCCTGGAACGGGGGCTCCTACAATGAGCAGTTCTTC.

This chain uses TRBV5-6 with TRBJ1-2, with 8 bases identical to TRBD1. J gave up 5 bases and V 4 bases, and 7 bases lay outside the gene matches. The CDR3 loop spans 14 amino acids. CDR1 is SGHDT, CDR2 YYEEEE, per germline. In nucleotides, the CDR3 is TGTGCCAGCAGCCTAAGGACAGGGACGTATGGCTACACCTTC. Translating it yields CASSLRTGTYGYTF.

The chain employs TRBV6-1 and TRBJ2-1; 9 bases are shared with TRBD2. V shed 2 bases, J shed 4 bases, and the junction held 3 bases outside the gene matches. The CDR3 totals 15 residues. Germline loops: CDR1 MNHNS, CDR2 SASEGT. For the CDR3, the DNA is TGTGCCAGCAGTGAATTGCTAGCGGGATACAATGAGCAGTTCTTC. It translates to CASSELLAGYNEQFF.

The gene calls are TRBV5-1 and TRBJ2-2; TRBD1 agrees at 8 bases. The CDR3 consists of 15 residues. Per germline, CDR1 SGHRS and CDR2 YFSETQ. V trimming: 3 bases; J trimming: 4 bases; junction bases outside the gene matches: 5. The CDR3 loop is CASSYRTGITGELFF. In DNA form, the CDR3 reads TGCGCCAGCAGCTACCGGACAGGGATCACCGGGGAGCTGTTTTTT.

V and J are TRBV18 and TRBJ1-1, with a possible D match to TRBD1 (5 bases). This CDR3 has 14 amino acids. Trimming removed 1 base at V and 1 base at J, with 7 bases between. Germline CDR1 is KGHSH and CDR2 is LQKENI. In DNA, the CDR3 is TGTGCCAGCTCACCACTGGGGCAGAACACTGAAGCTTTCTTT. This gives the protein CASSPLGQNTEAFF.

This clone has just a few counts. V and J are TRBV19 and TRBJ2-7; no reliable D call. Germline assignment: CDR1 LNHDA and CDR2 SQIVND (reference sequence). The CDR3 has 11 residues. Trimming shortened V by 8 bases and J by 4 bases, and 9 bases separated the two germline ends. In nucleotides, the CDR3 is TGTGCCAGTGACGGCGGATACGAGCAGTACTTC. Its protein is CASDGGYEQYF.

The chain combines TRBV5-1 with TRBJ2-5, with a weak D call TRBD2 (5 bases). Trimming left V 6 bases short and J 2 bases short, with 11 bases between. Germline V gene lookup returns CDR1 SGHRS and CDR2 YFSETQ. The CDR3 covers 13 residues. Here the CDR3 DNA reads TGCGCCAGCAACCCGACGGGGCAAGAGACCCAGTACTTC. It yields the protein CASNPTGQETQYF.

This clone was seen a single time. This CDR3 is CASSSDRGPTEAFF. Written as DNA, the CDR3 is TGTGCCAGCAGCTCAGACAGGGGGCCCACTGAAGCTTTCTTT. The V call is TRBV7-3, the J call TRBJ1-1, with 10 bases fitting TRBD1. This CDR3 is 14 amino acids long. Trimming at V came to 4 bases and at J to 4 bases, leaving 3 bases not matched to a gene. CDR1 SGHTA and CDR2 FQGTGA come from the germline V gene.

This rearrangement joins TRBV18 to TRBJ1-1, with D unresolved. Germline CDR1 and CDR2: KGHSH and LQKENI. Trimming removed 2 bases from V and 5 bases from J, with 15 bases in between. CDR3 length: 15 residues. CDR3 sequence reads: CASSPEGRTTTEAFF. The CDR3 DNA follows: TGTGCCAGCTCACCAGAGGGCAGAACCACGACTGAAGCTTTCTTT.

The V call is TRBV5-1, the J call TRBJ2-3; 7 bases match TRBD2. V shed 3 bases, J shed 2 bases, and the junction held 3 bases outside the gene matches. The CDR3 totals 14 residues. Germline CDR1 reads SGHRS; CDR2 reads YFSETQ. The DNA for the CDR3 is TGCGCCAGCAGCTGGAGCGGGGACACAGATACGCAGTATTTT. Translation: CASSWSGDTDTQYF.

This chain connects TRBV5-6 to TRBJ2-7, with D unclear. Trimming took off 0 bases at V and 3 bases at J, with 4 bases between the two ends. Germline loops: CDR1 SGHDT, CDR2 YYEEEE. The CDR3 covers 12 residues. Here the CDR3 reads CASSLASYEQYF. The CDR3 DNA sequence: TGTGCCAGCAGCTTGGCGAGCTACGAGCAGTACTTC.

The genes are TRBV19 and TRBJ2-7, with TRBD2 matching 7 bases. The CDR3 totals 14 residues. Per germline, CDR1 LNHDA and CDR2 SQIVND (reference sequence). After removal of 7 bases from V and 2 bases from J, the junction contained 8 bases not matched to a gene. The CDR3 spells CASTSSAGPYEQYF. CDR3 bases: TGTGCCAGTACTTCTTCAGCGGGACCCTACGAGCAGTACTTC.

The chain employs TRBV7-2 and TRBJ2-3, with 8 positions matching TRBD1. V trimming: 5 bases; J trimming: 1 base; junction bases outside the gene matches: 8. The germline V gene has CDR1 SGHTA and CDR2 FQGNSA. The CDR3 runs to 16 residues. For the CDR3, the DNA is TGTGCCAGCAGCAAAGAACCGGGACAGGGCACAGATACGCAGTATTTT. Translating gives CASSKEPGQGTDTQYF.

The V call is TRBV11-1, the J call TRBJ2-7; maybe TRBD1 (6 bases). V lost 5 bases and J 0 bases, leaving 14 bases between the germline ends. Germline V lookup: CDR1 SGHAT, CDR2 FQDESV (reference sequence). This CDR3 comprises 15 residues. DNA of the CDR3: TGTGCCAGCAGCGTAAATGGGGGCGTCTCCTACGAGCAGTACTTC. It translates to CASSVNGGVSYEQYF.

The V gene is TRBV6-4, the J gene TRBJ2-1, with TRBD2 identical over 7 bases. With V trimmed by 2 bases and J by 0 bases, 4 bases remained unmatched. CDR3 length: 16 residues. Looked up from germline, CDR1 is MRHNA and CDR2 is SNTAGT. CDR3 residues: CASSDQAGRSYNEQFF. The DNA of the CDR3 is TGTGCCAGCAGTGACCAAGCGGGACGCTCCTACAATGAGCAGTTCTTC.

This sequence joins TRBV19 and TRBJ2-5; 7 bases match TRBD1. Germline lookup yields CDR1 LNHDA and CDR2 SQIVND (reference sequence). V lost 5 bases to trimming and J lost 4 bases; unmatched junction nucleotides: 4. The CDR3 covers 13 residues. The CDR3 nucleotides are TGTGCCAGTAGTCCTCCAGGGGGAGAGACCCAGTACTTC. Its protein is CASSPPGGETQYF.

J is TRBJ2-7 and V is TRBV5-4, with D possibly matching TRBD2 (5 bases). Germline V gives CDR1 SGHNT, CDR2 YYREEE (reference sequence). V shed 4 bases and J shed 4 bases, with 9 bases lying between them. This CDR3 has 12 residues. CDR3 sequence reads: CASSRSGYEQYF. In DNA, the CDR3 is TGTGCCAGCAGCCGTTCGGGGTACGAGCAGTACTTC.

The chain couples TRBV30 to TRBJ1-4, with no clear D. This CDR3 is 11 amino acids long. Between the trimmed V and J ends, which lost 5 bases and 4 bases, there was a span of 5 bases. CDR1 and CDR2 from the germline V gene are GTSNPN and SVGIG (reference sequence). This CDR3 is CAWVFNEKLFF. The CDR3, as DNA: TGTGCCTGGGTCTTTAATGAAAAACTGTTTTTT.

The chain combines TRBV5-1 with TRBJ2-1; TRBD2 matches at 13 bases. V lost 0 bases to trimming and J lost 9 bases; unmatched junction nucleotides: 15. The germline V gene encodes CDR1 SGHRS and CDR2 YFSETQ. This CDR3 is built from 19 residues. Written as DNA, the CDR3 is TGCGCCAGCAGCTTGGAACCAATGACTAGCGGGAGGATTAGCGGTGAGCAGTTCTTC. Encoded protein: CASSLEPMTSGRISGEQFF.

This chain joins TRBV19 and TRBJ2-7; D perhaps matches TRBD2 (5 bases). Trimming pared 5 bases from V and 3 bases from J, leaving 8 bases between. The CDR3 has 12 residues. Per the germline V gene, CDR1 is LNHDA and CDR2 is SQIVND (reference sequence). DNA of the CDR3: TGTGCCAGTAGTGCTGGAGGCTACGAGCAGTACTTC. Translated, it gives CASSAGGYEQYF. The full variable domain, its missing parts supplied by reference TRBV19 and TRBJ2-7, is DGGITQSPKYLFRKEGQNVTLSCEQNLNHDAMYWYRQDPGQGLRLIYYSQIVNDFQKGDIAEGYSVSREKKESFPLTVTSAQKNPTAFYLCASSAGGYEQYFGPGTRLTVT.

The rearrangement uses TRBV5-1 and TRBJ1-3; 9 bases agree with TRBD1. The CDR3 consists of 18 residues. Germline trimming cut 4 bases from V and 0 bases from J; bases unmatched to any gene: 11. CDR1 is SGHRS, CDR2 YFSETQ, per germline. For the CDR3, the DNA is TGCGCCAGCAGCCCGGCGGGACAGGGAGGGAGCTCTGGAAACACCATATATTTT. Encoded protein: CASSPAGQGGSSGNTIYF.

The genes are TRBV5-1 and TRBJ1-6; 7 bases fit TRBD1. This CDR3 region has 14 residues. Germline-derived CDR1 and CDR2 are SGHRS and YFSETQ. V lost 4 bases and J lost 7; bases outside the gene matches: 5. CDR3 amino acids: CASSPGQSNSPLHF. In DNA, the CDR3 is TGCGCCAGCAGCCCGGGACAGAGCAATTCACCCCTCCACTTT.

The rearrangement uses TRBV5-8 and TRBJ1-1, with D possibly TRBD1 on 5 matching bases. The V and J ends lost 2 bases and 1 base respectively, with 6 bases between them. CDR1 is SGHTS, CDR2 YDEGEE, per germline. The CDR3 totals 13 residues. The CDR3 protein is CASSFTGNTEAFF. As DNA, the CDR3 is TGTGCCAGCAGCTTCACAGGGAACACTGAAGCTTTCTTT. The complete variable domain, with remaining parts taken from reference TRBV5-8 and TRBJ1-1, reads EAGVTQSPTHLIKTRGQQATLRCSPISGHTSVYWYQQALGLGLQFLLWYDEGEERNRGNFPPRFSGRQFPNYSSELNVNALELEDSALYLCASSFTGNTEAFFGQGTRLTVV.

This chain joins TRBV4-2 and TRBJ2-3, with 9 bases matching TRBD2. With 0 bases clipped from V and 1 base from J, the junction kept 2 bases outside the gene matches. The CDR3 runs 16 residues. The V gene's germline CDR1 is LGHNA and CDR2 YNFKEQ. CDR3 amino acids: CASSQEWTSGTDTQYF. The CDR3 DNA reads TGTGCCAGCAGCCAAGAATGGACTAGCGGCACAGATACGCAGTATTTT.